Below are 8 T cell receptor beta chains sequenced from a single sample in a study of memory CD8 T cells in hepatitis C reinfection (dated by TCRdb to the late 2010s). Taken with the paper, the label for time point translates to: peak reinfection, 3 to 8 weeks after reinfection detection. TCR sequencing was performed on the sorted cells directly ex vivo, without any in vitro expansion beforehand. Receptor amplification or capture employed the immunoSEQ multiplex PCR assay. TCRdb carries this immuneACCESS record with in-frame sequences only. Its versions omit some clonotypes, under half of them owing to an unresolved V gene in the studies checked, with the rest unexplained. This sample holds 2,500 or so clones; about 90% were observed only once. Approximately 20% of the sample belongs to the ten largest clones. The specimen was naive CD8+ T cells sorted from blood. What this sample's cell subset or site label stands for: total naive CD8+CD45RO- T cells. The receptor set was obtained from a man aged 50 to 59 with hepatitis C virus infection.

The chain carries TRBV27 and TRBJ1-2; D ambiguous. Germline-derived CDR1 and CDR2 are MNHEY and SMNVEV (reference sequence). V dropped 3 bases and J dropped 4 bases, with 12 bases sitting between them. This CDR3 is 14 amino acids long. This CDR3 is CASSFGDTGYGYTF. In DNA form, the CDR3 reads TGTGCCAGCAGTTTCGGGGATACGGGCTATGGCTACACCTTC.

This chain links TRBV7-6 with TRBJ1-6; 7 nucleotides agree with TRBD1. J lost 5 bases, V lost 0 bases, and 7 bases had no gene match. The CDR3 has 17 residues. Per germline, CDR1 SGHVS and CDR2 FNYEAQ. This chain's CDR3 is CASSLALSDRDNSPLHF. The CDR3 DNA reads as TGTGCCAGCAGCTTAGCCCTCTCCGACAGGGATAATTCACCCCTCCACTTT.

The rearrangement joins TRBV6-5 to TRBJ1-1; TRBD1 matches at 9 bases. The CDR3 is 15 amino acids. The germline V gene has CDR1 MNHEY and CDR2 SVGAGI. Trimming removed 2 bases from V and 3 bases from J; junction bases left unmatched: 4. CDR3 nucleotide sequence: TGTGCCAGCAGTTACGCCGGGACAGGGTACACTGAAGCTTTCTTT. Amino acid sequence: CASSYAGTGYTEAFF.

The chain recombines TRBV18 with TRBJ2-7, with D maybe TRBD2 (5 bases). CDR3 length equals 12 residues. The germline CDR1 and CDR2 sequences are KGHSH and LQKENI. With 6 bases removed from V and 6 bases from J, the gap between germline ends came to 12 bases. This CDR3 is CASSPGGFEQYF. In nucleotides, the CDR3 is TGTGCCAGCTCCCCTGGCGGGTTCGAGCAGTACTTC.

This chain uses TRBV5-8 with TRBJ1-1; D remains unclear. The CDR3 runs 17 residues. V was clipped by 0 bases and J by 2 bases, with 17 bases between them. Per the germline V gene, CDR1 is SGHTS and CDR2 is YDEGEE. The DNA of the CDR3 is TGTGCCAGCAGCTTGGGCTTCAGCCGACACCTCAACACTGAAGCTTTCTTT. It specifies CASSLGFSRHLNTEAFF.

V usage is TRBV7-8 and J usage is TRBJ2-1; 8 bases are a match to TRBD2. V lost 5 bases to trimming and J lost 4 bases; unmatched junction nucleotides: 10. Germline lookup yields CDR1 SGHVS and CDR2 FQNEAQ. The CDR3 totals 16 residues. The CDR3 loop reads CASSGTGTRSYNEQFF. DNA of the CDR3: TGTGCCAGCAGCGGTACCGGGACTAGATCGTACAATGAGCAGTTCTTC.

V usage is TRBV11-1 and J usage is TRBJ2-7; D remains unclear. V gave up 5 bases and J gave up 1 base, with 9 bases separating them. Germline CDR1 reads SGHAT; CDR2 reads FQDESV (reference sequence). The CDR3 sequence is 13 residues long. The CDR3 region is CASSETYSYEQYF. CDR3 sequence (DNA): TGTGCCAGCAGCGAAACTTATTCCTACGAGCAGTACTTC.

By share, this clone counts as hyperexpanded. As DNA, the CDR3 is TGTGCCAGTCACCAGGGGTCGAACACCGGGGAGCTGTTTTTT. Encoded protein: CASHQGSNTGELFF. J is TRBJ2-2 and V is TRBV28, with D perhaps matching TRBD1 (6 bases). CDR3 length equals 14 residues. V lost 9 bases to trimming and J lost 0 bases, with 11 bases between them. Germline CDR1 reads MDHEN; CDR2 reads SYDVKM. Full variable domain (outside the CDR3, taken from reference TRBV28 and TRBJ2-2): DVKVTQSSRYLVKRTGEKVFLECVQDMDHENMFWYRQDPGLGLRLIYFSYDVKMKEKGDIPEGYSVSREKKERFSLILESASTNQTSMYLCASHQGSNTGELFFGEGSRLTVL.